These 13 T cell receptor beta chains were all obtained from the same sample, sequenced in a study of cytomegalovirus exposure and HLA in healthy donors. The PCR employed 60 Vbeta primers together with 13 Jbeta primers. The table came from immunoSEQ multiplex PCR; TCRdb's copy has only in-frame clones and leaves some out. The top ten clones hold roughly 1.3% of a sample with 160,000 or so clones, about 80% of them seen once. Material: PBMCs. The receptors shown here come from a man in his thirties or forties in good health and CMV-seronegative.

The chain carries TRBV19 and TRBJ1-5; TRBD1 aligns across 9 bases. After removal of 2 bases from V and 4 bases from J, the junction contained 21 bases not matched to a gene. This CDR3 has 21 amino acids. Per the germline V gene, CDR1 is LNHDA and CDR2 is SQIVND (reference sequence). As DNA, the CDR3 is TGTGCCAGTAGTATAAGATCTTCGGGGGGGACAGGGTACCGGGGGAATCAGCCCCAGCATTTT. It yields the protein CASSIRSSGGTGYRGNQPQHF.

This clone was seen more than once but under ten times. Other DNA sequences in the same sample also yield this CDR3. The CDR3 coding sequence is TGTGCCAGCAGCTCGACACGCGGGGAGCTGTTTTTT. Translation: CASSSTRGELFF. The rearrangement links TRBV7-2 to TRBJ2-2, with D uncertain. Germline V gene data show CDR1 as SGHTA and CDR2 as FQGNSA. The CDR3 is made up of 12 amino acids. Trimming shortened V by 4 bases and J by 7 bases, and 7 bases separated the two germline ends.

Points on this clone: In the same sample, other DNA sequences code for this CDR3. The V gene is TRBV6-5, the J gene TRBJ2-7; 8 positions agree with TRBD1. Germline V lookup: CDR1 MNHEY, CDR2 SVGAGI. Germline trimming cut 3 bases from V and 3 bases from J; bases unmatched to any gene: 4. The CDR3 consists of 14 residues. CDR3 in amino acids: CASSYTGGIYEQYF. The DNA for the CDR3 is TGTGCCAGCAGTTATACAGGGGGTATCTACGAGCAGTACTTC.

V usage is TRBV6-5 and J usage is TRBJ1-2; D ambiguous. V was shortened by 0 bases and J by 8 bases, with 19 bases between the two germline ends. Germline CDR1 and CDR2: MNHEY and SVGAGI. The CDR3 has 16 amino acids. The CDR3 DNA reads TGTGCCAGCAGTTACTCGGCTGTAGTACAAGCGAGGGGCTACACCTTC. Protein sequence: CASSYSAVVQARGYTF.

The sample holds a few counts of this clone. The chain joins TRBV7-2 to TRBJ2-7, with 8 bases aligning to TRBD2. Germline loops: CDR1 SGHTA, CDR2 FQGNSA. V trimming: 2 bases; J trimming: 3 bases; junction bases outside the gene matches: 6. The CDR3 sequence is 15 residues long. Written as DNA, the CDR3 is TGTGCCAGCAGCTTAAATAGCGGGATACTCTACGAGCAGTACTTC. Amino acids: CASSLNSGILYEQYF. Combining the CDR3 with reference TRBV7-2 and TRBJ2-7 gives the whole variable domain GAGVSQSPSNKVTEKGKDVELRCDPISGHTALYWYRQSLGQGLEFLIYFQGNSAPDKSGLPSDRFSAERTGGSVSTLTIQRTQQEDSAVYLCASSLNSGILYEQYFGPGTRLTVT.

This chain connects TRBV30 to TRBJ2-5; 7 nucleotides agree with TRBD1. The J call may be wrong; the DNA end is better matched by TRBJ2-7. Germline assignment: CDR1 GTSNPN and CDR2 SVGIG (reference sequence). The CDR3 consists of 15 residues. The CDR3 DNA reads TGTGCCTGGAGCGTCGACAGGGCGTACTCCTACGAGCAGTACTTC. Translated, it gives CAWSVDRAYSYEQYF.

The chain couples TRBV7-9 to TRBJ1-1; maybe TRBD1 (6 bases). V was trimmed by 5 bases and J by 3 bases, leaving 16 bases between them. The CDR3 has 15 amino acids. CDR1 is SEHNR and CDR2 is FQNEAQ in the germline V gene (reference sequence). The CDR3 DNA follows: TGTGCCAGCAGCAAGACCAGGGGTGGAGACACTGAAGCTTTCTTT. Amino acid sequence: CASSKTRGGDTEAFF.

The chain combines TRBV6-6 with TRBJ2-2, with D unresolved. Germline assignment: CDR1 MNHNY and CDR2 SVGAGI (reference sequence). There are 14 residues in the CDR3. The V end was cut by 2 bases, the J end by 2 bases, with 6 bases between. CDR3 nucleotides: TGTGCCAGCAGTTACGGGCACAACACCGGGGAGCTGTTTTTT. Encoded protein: CASSYGHNTGELFF.

Written as DNA, the CDR3 is TGTGCCAGTAGTCTAACCCTCTCTGTGGGACAGGGTTATGAAAAACTGTTTTTT. Amino acid sequence: CASSLTLSVGQGYEKLFF. The chain has TRBV19 and TRBJ1-4; 9 nucleotides align to TRBD1. J lost 6 bases, V lost 5 bases, and 16 bases had no gene match. This CDR3 comprises 18 residues. Germline V gene data show CDR1 as LNHDA and CDR2 as SQIVND (reference sequence).

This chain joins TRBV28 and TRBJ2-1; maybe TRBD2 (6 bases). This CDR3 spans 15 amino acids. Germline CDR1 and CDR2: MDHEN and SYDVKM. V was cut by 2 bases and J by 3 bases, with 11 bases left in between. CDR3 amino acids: CASSLTGTGYNEQFF. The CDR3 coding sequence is TGTGCCAGCAGTTTAACGGGGACTGGCTACAATGAGCAGTTCTTC.

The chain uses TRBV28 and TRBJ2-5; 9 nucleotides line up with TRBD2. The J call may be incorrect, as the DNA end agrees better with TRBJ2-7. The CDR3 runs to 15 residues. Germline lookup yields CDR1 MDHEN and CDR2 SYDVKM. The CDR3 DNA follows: TGTGCCAGCAGAGGGGCTAGCGGGAATACCTACGAGCAGTACTTC. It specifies CASRGASGNTYEQYF.

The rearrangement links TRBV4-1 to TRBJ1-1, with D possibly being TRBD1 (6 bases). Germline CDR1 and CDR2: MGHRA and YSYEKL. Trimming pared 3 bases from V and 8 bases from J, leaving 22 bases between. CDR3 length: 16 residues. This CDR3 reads CASSHSNTGSVPEAFF. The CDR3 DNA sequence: TGCGCCAGCAGCCATTCCAATACAGGGTCGGTCCCCGAAGCTTTCTTT.

In nucleotides, the CDR3 is TGCGCCAGCAGCTTCACAGCGGGGTGGAGGGAGACCCAGTACTTC. Residues: CASSFTAGWRETQYF. The chain carries TRBV5-1 and TRBJ2-5; 7 nucleotides align to TRBD2. V shed 2 bases, J shed 5 bases, and the junction held 9 bases outside the gene matches. The CDR3 consists of 15 residues. Germline lookup yields CDR1 SGHRS and CDR2 YFSETQ. Supplemented by reference TRBV5-1 and TRBJ2-5, the full variable domain reads KAGVTQTPRYLIKTRGQQVTLSCSPISGHRSVSWYQQTPGQGLQFLFEYFSETQRNKGNFPGRFSGRQFSNSRSEMNVSTLELGDSALYLCASSFTAGWRETQYFGPGTRLLVL.